The 18 T cell receptor beta chains presented below share a single source sample, sequenced in a study of long-term antiretroviral therapy in people with HIV. Survey level was the resolution at which the v3.0 immunoSEQ assay ran. Some clones are missing from TCRdb's copy, which holds only in-frame ones; the method was immunoSEQ multiplex PCR. The table has about 17,000 clones, around 79% seen once; the top ten hold more than 10%. This specimen was unsorted PBMCs, taken 2.3 years after starting antiretroviral therapy. The receptors derive from a woman aged 40-49 years with HIV.

The chain joins TRBV6-6 to TRBJ2-7, with D possibly being TRBD1 (6 bases). V lost 3 bases to trimming and J lost 1 base, with 13 bases between them. This CDR3 region has 15 residues. Per germline, CDR1 MNHNY and CDR2 SVGAGI (reference sequence). For the CDR3, the DNA is TGTGCCAGCAGTTATGGGCAGGGGTTGTCCTACGAGCAGTACTTC. Translating gives CASSYGQGLSYEQYF.

This clone turned up a few times. This rearrangement joins TRBV4-1 to TRBJ1-1, with D uncertain. The CDR3 is made up of 15 amino acids. Germline loops: CDR1 MGHRA, CDR2 YSYEKL. With 1 base removed from V and 0 bases from J, the gap between germline ends came to 9 bases. CDR3 loop: CASSQGWLMNTEAFF. DNA for the CDR3: TGCGCCAGCAGCCAAGGGTGGCTTATGAACACTGAAGCTTTCTTT.

The sample holds a few counts of this clone. The CDR3 reads CASSFGGYTF. In DNA form, the CDR3 reads TGTGCCAGCAGCTTCGGAGGCTACACCTTC. The chain links TRBV7-9 to TRBJ1-2; D not resolved. Germline V CDR1 and CDR2: SEHNR, FQNEAQ (reference sequence). Trimming cost V 3 bases and J 8 bases, with 4 bases left between them. This CDR3 contains 10 residues.

The CDR3 DNA sequence: TGTGCCAGCAGTTACTCCGGCAACTATGGCTACACCTTC. Protein: CASSYSGNYGYTF. The V gene is TRBV6-5, the J gene TRBJ1-2, with no clear D. The V gene's germline CDR1 is MNHEY and CDR2 SVGAGI. The V gene lost 0 bases and the J gene lost 2 bases, with 4 bases spanning the gap. This CDR3 region has 13 residues.

This clone was observed a handful of times. The chain's CDR3 is CASSSRGSPLHF. CDR3 coding DNA: TGTGCCAGCAGCTCAAGGGGTTCACCCCTCCACTTT. The chain couples TRBV7-2 to TRBJ1-6, with D maybe TRBD1 (5 bases). V was cut by 4 bases and J by 9 bases, with 7 bases left in between. The germline CDR1 and CDR2 sequences are SGHTA and FQGNSA. This CDR3 is built from 12 residues.

This chain connects TRBV29-1 to TRBJ2-3; D is unclear. This CDR3 comprises 13 residues. Trimming stripped 5 bases from V and 2 bases from J, with 11 bases between. The V gene's germline CDR1 is SQVTM and CDR2 ANQGSEA. CDR3 sequence reads: CSVSPDATDTQYF. CDR3 coding DNA: TGCAGCGTTAGCCCCGACGCCACAGATACGCAGTATTTT.

CDR3 coding DNA: TGTGCCAGCAGCTCAAGCTCTGGGGCCAACGTCCTGACTTTC. Translating gives CASSSSSGANVLTF. The chain joins TRBV5-6 to TRBJ2-6; the D is unclear. This CDR3 is 14 amino acids long. Trimming cost V 3 bases and J 0 bases, with 4 bases left between them. The germline V gene encodes CDR1 SGHDT and CDR2 YYEEEE.

V and J are TRBV19 and TRBJ1-1; D is ambiguous. Germline V gene lookup returns CDR1 LNHDA and CDR2 SQIVND (reference sequence). The V and J ends lost 5 bases and 4 bases respectively, with 11 bases between them. The CDR3 is 13 amino acids. CDR3 amino acids: CASSDTRTTEAFF. The CDR3 nucleotides are TGTGCCAGTAGTGACACCCGGACCACTGAAGCTTTCTTT. The complete variable domain, with remaining parts taken from reference TRBV19 and TRBJ1-1, reads DGGITQSPKYLFRKEGQNVTLSCEQNLNHDAMYWYRQDPGQGLRLIYYSQIVNDFQKGDIAEGYSVSREKKESFPLTVTSAQKNPTAFYLCASSDTRTTEAFFGQGTRLTVV.

The sample holds a few counts of this clone. The chain couples TRBV2 to TRBJ2-7, with a possible D match to TRBD1 (8 bases). Germline V gene data show CDR1 as SNHLY and CDR2 as FYNNEI. CDR3 length: 15 amino acids. With 5 bases removed from V and 3 bases from J, the gap between germline ends came to 17 bases. The CDR3 region has the DNA TGTGCCAGCAGTCCCGGACAGGGAGGGAACTACGAGCAGTACTTC. Protein product: CASSPGQGGNYEQYF.

The DNA for the CDR3 is TGTGCCAGCAGGTCTGGGAGGGGGCCGGGCAATCAGCCCCAGCATTTT. Translation: CASRSGRGPGNQPQHF. The rearrangement uses TRBV28 and TRBJ1-5, with 7 bases aligning to TRBD1. V dropped 6 bases and J dropped 2; count of bases not matched to a gene: 10. Germline values: CDR1 MDHEN, CDR2 SYDVKM. The CDR3 has 16 residues.

V gene TRBV9 combines with J gene TRBJ1-1; D ambiguous. The CDR3 spans 13 residues. Trimming shortened V by 1 base and J by 5 bases, and 9 bases separated the two germline ends. CDR1 is SGDLS, CDR2 YYNGEE, per germline. CDR3 bases: TGTGCCAGCAGCGTATCACAGATTACTGAAGCTTTCTTT. Amino acids: CASSVSQITEAFF.

The chain couples TRBV29-1 to TRBJ1-1, with D unclear. Trimming removed 0 bases at V and 0 bases at J, with 2 bases between. The CDR3 runs to 12 residues. Germline assignment: CDR1 SQVTM and CDR2 ANQGSEA. The CDR3 DNA reads as TGCAGCGTTGAAGATATGAACACTGAAGCTTTCTTT. This sequence encodes CSVEDMNTEAFF.

This clone was seen a few times. The chain combines TRBV9 with TRBJ1-1; D gene ambiguous. This CDR3 is built from 15 residues. Germline V gene lookup returns CDR1 SGDLS and CDR2 YYNGEE. Trimming stripped 0 bases from V and 0 bases from J, with 9 bases between. The CDR3 region is CASSVGSIMNTEAFF. Here the CDR3 DNA reads TGTGCCAGCAGCGTAGGATCGATAATGAACACTGAAGCTTTCTTT.

This chain uses TRBV6-1 with TRBJ1-1, with D perhaps TRBD1 (5 bases). Trimming removed 2 bases from V and 0 bases from J, with 10 bases in between. This CDR3 region has 15 residues. Germline V gives CDR1 MNHNS, CDR2 SASEGT. The CDR3, as DNA: TGTGCCAGCAGTGAATTGGGGGGGATGAACACTGAAGCTTTCTTT. Translation gives CASSELGGMNTEAFF.

This clone showed up just once. The gene calls are TRBV5-8 and TRBJ2-7; the match to TRBD2 covers 14 bases. V shed 0 bases, J shed 6 bases, and the junction held 5 bases outside the gene matches. Germline assignment: CDR1 SGHTS and CDR2 YDEGEE. The CDR3 is 16 amino acids. The DNA for the CDR3 is TGTGCCAGCAGCTTGGGGGGAGGACTAGCGGGAGGCGAGCAGTACTTC. Translating it yields CASSLGGGLAGGEQYF.

The sample holds a few counts of this clone. The V call is TRBV14, the J call TRBJ2-7, with a tentative D call TRBD1 (9 bases). The CDR3 length is 19 residues. Germline CDR1 SGHDN, CDR2 FVKESK. Trimming took 3 bases from V and 3 from J, leaving 27 bases between them. The CDR3 DNA reads as TGTGCCAGCAGCCAGCCGACAGGGGGGCGGGCGGGAGGCCACTACGAGCAGTACTTC. Translated: CASSQPTGGRAGGHYEQYF.

The rearrangement joins TRBV28 to TRBJ1-6; 9 bases agree with TRBD1. Germline CDR1 MDHEN, CDR2 SYDVKM. CDR3 length: 15 amino acids. The V and J ends lost 7 bases and 7 bases, in that order; junction bases with no gene match: 8. CDR3 bases: TGTGCCAGCACCGGACAGGGGATGTTGAATTCACCCCTCCACTTT. Protein: CASTGQGMLNSPLHF.

A single count supports this clone. V and J are TRBV2 and TRBJ2-1; TRBD2 matches at 15 bases. The junction had 10 bases not matched to a gene; V was cut back by 6 bases and J by 7 bases. This CDR3 contains 17 residues. The germline V gene encodes CDR1 SNHLY and CDR2 FYNNEI. In DNA form, the CDR3 reads TGTGCCAGCAGAACCCCAGCCGGGACTAGCGGGAGGAATGAGCAGTTCTTC. It translates to CASRTPAGTSGRNEQFF. Together with reference TRBV2 and TRBJ2-1, the CDR3 gives the full variable domain: EPEVTQTPSHQVTQMGQEVILRCVPISNHLYFYWYRQILGQKVEFLVSFYNNEISEKSEIFDDQFSVERPDGSNFTLKIRSTKLEDSAMYFCASRTPAGTSGRNEQFFGPGTRLTVL.